This is a list of T cell receptor beta chains from one sample in a study of response to subunit inactivated influenza vaccine. One entry per CDR3 protein results from TCRdb running MiXCR on the RT-PCR reads. Of over 150,000 distinct CDR3 sequences listed, roughly 10% are singletons. The specimen comprised CD8+ T cells sorted from PBMCs, sampled 23 to 25 months after vaccination. The receptors derive from a man aged 50-75 years who received an inactivated influenza vaccine. The CDR3 runs from the conserved cysteine through the conserved F or W. D genes are given only for firm matches. Only part of the rows carry a size: once, few, many, or a class if the clone is expanded.

CDR3 DNA	CDR3 protein	V gene	J gene	D gene	clone size
TGTGCCAGCAGTAAAAGGCTAGCGGGAGTAGGAGATACGCAGTATTTT	CASSKRLAGVGDTQYF	TRBV25-1	TRBJ2-3	TRBD2	NA
TGCGCCAGCAGCCCTGGACAGGGCCCTGCAACTAATGAAAAACTGTTTTTT	CASSPGQGPATNEKLFF	TRBV5-1	TRBJ1-4	TRBD1	few
TGCGCCAGCAGCCATGACCCAGGGGGCAAATCCTACGAGCAGTACTTC	CASSHDPGGKSYEQYF	TRBV4-1	TRBJ2-7	TRBD1	few
TGTGCCATCAGTGCGGGACAGGGATTGAACGGGGAGCTGTTTTTT	CAISAGQGLNGELFF	TRBV10-3	TRBJ2-2	TRBD1	many
TGTGCCAGCAGCTTAGATGTGTCGGGGAAAGATACGCAGTATTTT	CASSLDVSGKDTQYF	TRBV11-2	TRBJ2-3	NA	many
TGTGCCAGCAGCTTGTCGACAGGGAGCACAGATACGCAGTATTTT	CASSLSTGSTDTQYF	TRBV5-5	TRBJ2-3	TRBD1	many
TGCAGTGCTAGGGACAGATCGGCCAATGAGCAGTTCTTC	CSARDRSANEQFF	TRBV20-1	TRBJ2-1	NA	NA
TGTGCCAGCAGTTTAGCGCGGCCAACAGATACGCAGTATTTT	CASSLARPTDTQYF	TRBV12-3/TRBV12-4	TRBJ2-3	NA	few
TGTGCCAGCAGCAACCCGACAGGGTCTTACACCGGGGAGCTGTTTTTT	CASSNPTGSYTGELFF	TRBV7-8	TRBJ2-2	TRBD1	few
TGTGCCAGCAGCGTAGGACTAGCGGGTCCCTACAATGAGCAGTTCTTC	CASSVGLAGPYNEQFF	TRBV9	TRBJ2-1	TRBD2	NA
TGTGCCAGCTCACCACTACAAGGGGGGTCCTACAATGAGCAGTTCTTC	CASSPLQGGSYNEQFF	TRBV18	TRBJ2-1	NA	NA
TGTGCCAGCAGCGTTTCGGCTAGGTCGGACTACAATGAGCAGTTCTTC	CASSVSARSDYNEQFF	TRBV9	TRBJ2-1	NA	few
TGCAGCGTTGATCTCGGCGGATTCACCGGGGAGCTGTTTTTT	CSVDLGGFTGELFF	TRBV29-1	TRBJ2-2	NA	NA
TGTGCCAGTAAGGGGATAGTTGGCGATGGCTACACCTTC	CASKGIVGDGYTF	TRBV6-1	TRBJ1-2	NA	NA
TGTGCCAGCCATTCCGGGACAGGGCTTTATGGCTACACCTTC	CASHSGTGLYGYTF	TRBV7-2	TRBJ1-2	TRBD1	few
TGTGCCAGCAGCCACCCGGGGGGAGTGGCCGATGGAGCTTTCTTT	CASSHPGGVADGAFF	TRBV4-2	TRBJ1-1	NA	few
TGTGCCAGCAGTTTTACTATCGGAAGGGGACACAATGAGCAGTTCTTC	CASSFTIGRGHNEQFF	TRBV27	TRBJ2-1	NA	NA
TGTGCCAGCAGTACGACAGTTGGGAAACTGTTTTTT	CASSTTVGKLFF	TRBV6-5	TRBJ1-4	NA	few
TGTGCCAGCAGGCGGACTAGCGGGAGTGGCGAGCAGTACTTC	CASRRTSGSGEQYF	TRBV6-2/TRBV6-3	TRBJ2-7	TRBD2	NA
TGTGCCAGCAGCAGGACAGAGGATCATCTTGAAGCTTTCTTT	CASSRTEDHLEAFF	TRBV5-5	TRBJ1-1	NA	many
TGTGCCAGCAGTTACTCCGGGGCTGAGTTCGAGCAGTACTTC	CASSYSGAEFEQYF	TRBV6-5	TRBJ2-7	NA	few
TGTGCCAGTAGTCCTCCCGGGACTAGCGGGAGGCGGAACGAGCAGTACTTC	CASSPPGTSGRRNEQYF	TRBV19	TRBJ2-7	TRBD2	NA
TGTGCCAGCAGCCAAGAGGAGGATAGCGGGAATGAGCAGTTCTTC	CASSQEEDSGNEQFF	TRBV4-2	TRBJ2-1	TRBD2	NA
TGCGCCAGCAGCTTGGTGGAAGCGGGGGCTTGGTCTGAAGCTTTCTTT	CASSLVEAGAWSEAFF	TRBV5-1	TRBJ1-1	NA	few
TGCGCCAGCAGGGGACAGGGGAAGTCGGCCAATGAGCAGTTCTTC	CASRGQGKSANEQFF	TRBV5-1	TRBJ2-1	TRBD1	few
TGTGCCAGCAGCTTAGCAACCGGATACGAGCAGTACTTC	CASSLATGYEQYF	TRBV7-9	TRBJ2-7	NA	NA
TGCGCCAGCAGTGAGGGGAGTTACACAGATACGCAGTATTTT	CASSEGSYTDTQYF	TRBV10-1	TRBJ2-3	NA	few
TGCGCCAGCAGCTTAGGGACAGATAACTATGGCTACACCTTC	CASSLGTDNYGYTF	TRBV5-1	TRBJ1-2	TRBD1	NA
TGTGCCAGCAGTTTACCTAGCGATTACTACAATGAGCAGTTCTTC	CASSLPSDYYNEQFF	TRBV28	TRBJ2-1	NA	few
TGTGCCAGCACCTCCATGGGTGGCTACACCTTC	CASTSMGGYTF	TRBV7-2	TRBJ1-2	NA	few
TGCGCCAGCAGCCAAGTCGGCAAGCTCGGCGGCTACACCTTC	CASSQVGKLGGYTF	TRBV4-1	TRBJ1-2	NA	few
TGCAGTGCTAGAGATTTGGGCCTAGCGGGTTCCTACGAGCAGTACTTC	CSARDLGLAGSYEQYF	TRBV20-1	TRBJ2-7	TRBD2	few
TGTGCCAGCAGCTTAGCGGGGGCACCTAGCACAGATACGCAGTATTTT	CASSLAGAPSTDTQYF	TRBV7-6	TRBJ2-3	NA	many
TGTGCCAGCAGCTTGTGGACTAGCGGGTTCAATGAGCAGTTCTTC	CASSLWTSGFNEQFF	TRBV11-3	TRBJ2-1	TRBD2	NA
TGTGCCAGCTGTCTAGCGGGGGACCAAGAGACCCAGTACTTC	CASCLAGDQETQYF	TRBV3-1	TRBJ2-5	TRBD2	few
TGTGCCAGCAGTCAGGTTAATCAGCCCCAGCATTTT	CASSQVNQPQHF	TRBV28	TRBJ1-5	NA	many
TGTGCCAGCAGTTATTTGGACTCCCAGAACGAGCAGTACTTC	CASSYLDSQNEQYF	TRBV6-2/TRBV6-3	TRBJ2-7	NA	NA
TGCAGTGCTAGAGACGGGCGGGCGGGCACAGATACGCAGTATTTT	CSARDGRAGTDTQYF	TRBV20-1	TRBJ2-3	NA	many
TGTGCCAGCAGCTTAGGGGCAGTCGACTACGAGCAGTACTTC	CASSLGAVDYEQYF	TRBV11-2	TRBJ2-7	NA	NA
TGTGCCAGCAGTCCCAGGTGGACTGAAGCTTTCTTT	CASSPRWTEAFF	TRBV12-3/TRBV12-4	TRBJ1-1	NA	few
TGTGCCAGCAGCTTAGAACAGGAGGACAATGAGCAGTTCTTC	CASSLEQEDNEQFF	TRBV7-9	TRBJ2-1	NA	many
TGTGCCATCAGTGAGTCGGCTCTCCCCGCTGGGCCTGTCGAGCAGTACTTC	CAISESALPAGPVEQYF	TRBV10-3	TRBJ2-7	NA	few
TGTGCCAGCTCACCACCGGCCCTTCTAACGGCCGAAGATACGCAGTATTTT	CASSPPALLTAEDTQYF	TRBV18	TRBJ2-3	NA	NA
TGTGCCAGCAGTTACAATCTCTACGAGCAGTACTTC	CASSYNLYEQYF	TRBV12-3/TRBV12-4	TRBJ2-7	NA	many
TGTGCCAGCAGCCAATCCTGGAGGGTGATGAACACTGAAGCTTTCTTT	CASSQSWRVMNTEAFF	TRBV6-1	TRBJ1-1	NA	few
TGTGCCAGCAGTCCGGACGGTGGGAACACTGAAGCTTTCTTT	CASSPDGGNTEAFF	TRBV6-1	TRBJ1-1	NA	few
TGTGCCAGCAGCTTACTGGGACTAGCGGGGACCGGGGAGCTGTTTTTT	CASSLLGLAGTGELFF	TRBV7-6	TRBJ2-2	TRBD2	many
TGCAGCGTTGAAAGCGGGATGGGGCCCCAGTACTTC	CSVESGMGPQYF	TRBV29-1	TRBJ2-5	TRBD2	many
TGTGCCAGCAGCTTAGGAAGCGGGACTTGGGACGAGCAGTACTTC	CASSLGSGTWDEQYF	TRBV7-2	TRBJ2-7	TRBD2	NA
TGTGCCACTCAAATAACCGGGACAGGGATCAACGAGCAGTACTTC	CATQITGTGINEQYF	TRBV19	TRBJ2-7	TRBD1	few
TGTGCCAGCATGGGCGTGAACACCGGGGAGCTGTTTTTT	CASMGVNTGELFF	TRBV7-9	TRBJ2-2	NA	NA
TGCGCCAGCAGTGAGGACACCCCGGGTGTCCTGGCGGATGAAAAACTGTTTTTT	CASSEDTPGVLADEKLFF	TRBV10-2	TRBJ1-4	NA	NA